These T cell receptor beta chains were read from a single sample in a study of blood T cell repertoires in COVID-19. TCRdb keeps only in-frame clones here, not all; method: immunoSEQ multiplex PCR. This sample carries approximately 290,000 clones, about 89% of them seen once, and the ten largest clones take around 0.84%. Input material: peripheral blood. All receptors come from a man aged 25 to 40 with acute or convalescent COVID-19. Each CDR3 is given with its conserved first and last residue. D genes are given only for firm matches. Size is stated for part of the rows, as once, few or many counts, or as a class when the clone is expanded.

clone_size: NA; v_call: TRBV5-1; d_call: NA; j_call: TRBJ2-5; cdr3_length: 13; cdr3_nt: TGCGCCAGCAGCTTGAACAGACAAGAGACCCAGTACTTC; cdr3_aa: CASSLNRQETQYF
clone_size: NA; v_call: TRBV30; d_call: NA; j_call: TRBJ1-2; cdr3_length: 16; cdr3_nt: TGTGCCTGGAGTTCGGACAGCATAATATATCGCTATGGCTACACCTTC; cdr3_aa: CAWSSDSIIYRYGYTF
clone_size: NA; v_call: TRBV14; d_call: NA; j_call: TRBJ1-6; cdr3_length: 16; cdr3_nt: TGTGCCAGCAGCCAAGCGTCACAGCTCATTAATTCACCCCTCCACTTT; cdr3_aa: CASSQASQLINSPLHF
clone_size: NA; v_call: TRBV6-6; d_call: TRBD1; j_call: TRBJ1-6; cdr3_length: 16; cdr3_nt: TGTGCCAGCAGCCGCGGACAGGGGGTAGGGAATTCACCCCTCCACTTT; cdr3_aa: CASSRGQGVGNSPLHF
clone_size: NA; v_call: TRBV4-1; d_call: TRBD1; j_call: TRBJ1-5; cdr3_length: 14; cdr3_nt: TGCGCCAGCAGCCAAGGCGACAGGGATCAGCCCCAGCATTTT; cdr3_aa: CASSQGDRDQPQHF
clone_size: NA; v_call: TRBV28; d_call: TRBD2; j_call: TRBJ2-5; cdr3_length: 15; cdr3_nt: TGTGCCAGCGGGACTAGCGGGGGGGTTCGGGAGACCCAGTACTTC; cdr3_aa: CASGTSGGVRETQYF
clone_size: NA; v_call: TRBV27; d_call: TRBD1; j_call: TRBJ2-2; cdr3_length: 14; cdr3_nt: TGTGCCAGCAGCTGGGACAGAGCAACCGGGGAGCTGTTTTTT; cdr3_aa: CASSWDRATGELFF
clone_size: once; v_call: TRBV19; d_call: NA; j_call: TRBJ1-5; cdr3_length: 17; cdr3_nt: TGTGCCAGTAGTGTCTACAGGGCCAGCGGGGGCAATCAGCCCCAGCATTTT; cdr3_aa: CASSVYRASGGNQPQHF
clone_size: NA; v_call: TRBV10-2; d_call: NA; j_call: TRBJ2-3; cdr3_length: 15; cdr3_nt: TGCGCCAGCGAGCCAAGAAGCCTGAGCACAGATACGCAGTATTTT; cdr3_aa: CASEPRSLSTDTQYF
clone_size: once; v_call: TRBV21-1; d_call: NA; j_call: TRBJ1-5; cdr3_length: 16; cdr3_nt: TGTGCCAGCAGCAAAGCGCGGGCCCCAAGCAATCAGCCCCAGCATTTT; cdr3_aa: CASSKARAPSNQPQHF
clone_size: NA; v_call: TRBV5-5; d_call: NA; j_call: TRBJ2-3; cdr3_length: 12; cdr3_nt: TGTGCCAGCAGCTACCGGACAGATACGCAGTATTTT; cdr3_aa: CASSYRTDTQYF
clone_size: NA; v_call: TRBV28; d_call: NA; j_call: TRBJ2-1; cdr3_length: 14; cdr3_nt: TGTGCCAGCAGTTTTGGAGGGGCTAGTCATGAGCAGTTCTTC; cdr3_aa: CASSFGGASHEQFF
clone_size: once; v_call: TRBV11-2; d_call: NA; j_call: TRBJ2-3; cdr3_length: 12; cdr3_nt: TGTGCCAGCAGCCGGAGTGGAGATACGCAGTATTTT; cdr3_aa: CASSRSGDTQYF
clone_size: few; v_call: TRBV20-1; d_call: NA; j_call: TRBJ1-1; cdr3_length: 11; cdr3_nt: TGCAGTGCTAGTTTGAGTACTGAAGCTTTCTTT; cdr3_aa: CSASLSTEAFF
clone_size: once; v_call: TRBV19; d_call: TRBD2; j_call: TRBJ2-7; cdr3_length: 14; cdr3_nt: TGTGCCAGTAACAACCGGGACTATCCCTACGAGCAGTACTTC; cdr3_aa: CASNNRDYPYEQYF
clone_size: once; v_call: TRBV18; d_call: TRBD1; j_call: TRBJ1-2; cdr3_length: 16; cdr3_nt: TGTGCCAGCTCATCAGCCGGGACAGGGTCAATCTATGGCTACACCTTC; cdr3_aa: CASSSAGTGSIYGYTF
clone_size: NA; v_call: TRBV2; d_call: NA; j_call: TRBJ1-2; cdr3_length: 11; cdr3_nt: TGTGCCAGCAGTCCCTTCTATGGCTACACCTTC; cdr3_aa: CASSPFYGYTF
clone_size: NA; v_call: TRBV9; d_call: NA; j_call: TRBJ1-2; cdr3_length: 16; cdr3_nt: TGTGCCAGCAGCGTAGGGTTAGAGGCCGACGGGGATGGCTACACCTTC; cdr3_aa: CASSVGLEADGDGYTF
clone_size: NA; v_call: TRBV6-4; d_call: TRBD2; j_call: TRBJ2-3; cdr3_length: 14; cdr3_nt: TGTGCCAGCAGGAAGCGGGAGGGCAAAGATACGCAGTATTTT; cdr3_aa: CASRKREGKDTQYF
clone_size: NA; v_call: TRBV12-5; d_call: TRBD2; j_call: TRBJ2-3; cdr3_length: 16; cdr3_nt: TGTGCTAGTGGTTTGGGGGAGCGGGCGGGGGCAGATACGCAGTATTTT; cdr3_aa: CASGLGERAGADTQYF
clone_size: once; v_call: TRBV11-2; d_call: NA; j_call: TRBJ2-7; cdr3_length: 12; cdr3_nt: TGTGCCAGCAGAAAAGGTAGCACCGAGCAGTACTTC; cdr3_aa: CASRKGSTEQYF
clone_size: NA; v_call: TRBV5-6; d_call: TRBD2; j_call: TRBJ2-1; cdr3_length: 15; cdr3_nt: TGTGCCAGCACCGAGGGACTAGCGGGAAACAATGAGCAGTTCTTC; cdr3_aa: CASTEGLAGNNEQFF
clone_size: few; v_call: TRBV10-3; d_call: NA; j_call: TRBJ1-5; cdr3_length: 14; cdr3_nt: TGTGCCATCAGTGAGTCTGTCGGGAATCAGCCCCAGCATTTT; cdr3_aa: CAISESVGNQPQHF
clone_size: NA; v_call: TRBV24-1; d_call: NA; j_call: TRBJ1-2; cdr3_length: 12; cdr3_nt: TGTGCCACCAGTGACAGCTTACAGATCTACACCTTC; cdr3_aa: CATSDSLQIYTF
clone_size: NA; v_call: TRBV30; d_call: NA; j_call: TRBJ2-7; cdr3_length: 16; cdr3_nt: TGTGCCTGGACCTCCGCAACAGGGCCCGTTCTCTCCGGGCAGTACTTC; cdr3_aa: CAWTSATGPVLSGQYF